These 30 T cell receptor beta chains were sequenced from one sample in a study of read filtering for tumor transcriptome and immune sequencing. Molecular barcoded adaptors covering alpha/delta and beta/gamma chains were used on around 370 ng RNA. One entry per CDR3 protein results from TCRdb running MiXCR on the reads. The sample holds approximately 140,000 distinct CDR3 sequences; about 13% are singletons and the top ten take 8.4%. The sample comprised a population of CD138-negative cells sorted from bone marrow. The receptors here all came from a donor aged 40 or older with multiple myeloma.

This clonotype was observed at least ten times. The chain combines TRBV12-3 or TRBV12-4 with TRBJ1-2; D is perhaps TRBD1 (5 bases). V lost 7 bases and J lost 6, with 15 bases in between. There are 13 residues in the CDR3. The chain's CDR3 is CASIPRRGDGYTF. The CDR3 coding sequence is TGTGCCAGCATCCCGAGGAGGGGTGATGGCTACACCTTC.

This clonotype was detected ten times or more. Here the CDR3 reads CASSFTGGLLFF. CDR3 nucleotide sequence: TGCGCCAGCAGCTTTACAGGGGGCTTGCTGTTCTTC. V and J are TRBV5-1 and TRBJ2-1, with TRBD1 identical over 9 bases. Germline CDR1 SGHRS, CDR2 YFSETQ. The CDR3 has 12 residues. Trimming removed 2 bases from V and 15 bases from J; junction bases left unmatched: 6.

This clonotype showed up many times. This chain connects TRBV6-6 to TRBJ2-6, with D possibly TRBD2 on 6 matching bases. CDR1 is MNHNY, CDR2 SVGAGI, per germline (reference sequence). Trimming left V 4 bases short and J 0 bases short, with 19 bases between. This CDR3 spans 19 amino acids. The CDR3 region has the DNA TGTGCCAGCAGTTCGACTCTTGCGGGGAGGCACTCTGGGGCCAACGTCCTGACTTTC. This translates into CASSSTLAGRHSGANVLTF.

This clonotype was seen more than once but under ten times. The V and J genes are TRBV2 and TRBJ1-1; no reliable D call. Germline V lookup: CDR1 SNHLY, CDR2 FYNNEI. Trimming cost V 6 bases and J 4 bases, with 15 bases left between them. CDR3 length: 14 residues. The CDR3 coding sequence is TGTGCCAGCAGCCGCTCCAGCCCGAGCACTGAAGCTTTCTTT. Protein: CASSRSSPSTEAFF. Full variable domain (outside the CDR3, taken from reference TRBV2 and TRBJ1-1): EPEVTQTPSHQVTQMGQEVILRCVPISNHLYFYWYRQILGQKVEFLVSFYNNEISEKSEIFDDQFSVERPDGSNFTLKIRSTKLEDSAMYFCASSRSSPSTEAFFGQGTRLTVV.

This clonotype was recorded at least ten times. The V call is TRBV7-8, the J call TRBJ2-1; either TRBD1 or TRBD2 may fit D (5 bases each). Between the trimmed V and J ends, which lost 1 base and 6 bases, there was a span of 13 bases. This CDR3 has 15 residues. CDR1 is SGHVS, CDR2 FQNEAQ, per germline. This CDR3 reads CASSLVFGTGNEQFF. CDR3 nucleotides: TGTGCCAGCAGCTTAGTGTTTGGGACCGGCAATGAGCAGTTCTTC.

This clonotype appeared many times. V is TRBV27 and J is TRBJ2-7; TRBD2 matches at 10 bases. The V gene end was trimmed by 2 bases and the J gene end by 3 bases; junction bases not matched to a gene: 7. From germline, CDR1 is MNHEY and CDR2 SMNVEV (reference sequence). The CDR3 has 16 amino acids. DNA for the CDR3: TGTGCCAGCAGTTTAAACGGGGGACTAGCGATCTACGAGCAGTACTTC. Its translation is CASSLNGGLAIYEQYF.

This clonotype was seen ten or more times. This chain links TRBV5-1 with TRBJ2-1, with 9 bases that match TRBD1. This CDR3 region has 15 residues. V shed 3 bases and J 4 bases; nucleotides not matched to a gene: 5. CDR1 is SGHRS, CDR2 YFSETQ, per germline. In nucleotides, the CDR3 is TGCGCCAGCAGCTCGGGGACAGGGAAGTACAATGAGCAGTTCTTC. It encodes CASSSGTGKYNEQFF.

This clonotype was detected ten times or more. The rearrangement uses TRBV20-1 and TRBJ2-3; possibly TRBD2 for D (6 bases). The CDR3 totals 15 residues. Trimming took off 5 bases at V and 2 bases at J, with 17 bases between the two ends. Germline V CDR1 and CDR2: DFQATT, SNEGSKA (reference sequence). The CDR3 spells CSASGLGGLTDTQYF. In DNA, the CDR3 is TGCAGTGCTTCAGGCTTGGGGGGACTCACAGATACGCAGTATTTT.

This clonotype was counted at least ten times. V and J are TRBV2 and TRBJ1-2; D call uncertain. Germline loops: CDR1 SNHLY, CDR2 FYNNEI. Trimming took 3 bases from V and 4 from J, leaving 15 bases between them. The CDR3 spans 15 residues. In DNA form, the CDR3 reads TGTGCCAGCAGTGATCCGAGAAAAGAAGGCTATGGCTACACCTTC. Translated: CASSDPRKEGYGYTF.

In its sample, this clonotype was seen many times. CDR3 nucleotide sequence: TGCAGCGTTATCCCGACATCCCTCAACCCCAATGAAAAACTGTTTTTT. As protein: CSVIPTSLNPNEKLFF. This chain uses TRBV29-1 with TRBJ1-4; D not certain. The CDR3 totals 16 residues. With 5 bases removed from V and 5 bases from J, the gap between germline ends came to 21 bases. Germline assignment: CDR1 SQVTM and CDR2 ANQGSEA.

This clonotype has a count of ten or more. The chain links TRBV7-3 to TRBJ2-3; TRBD2 matches 8 bases. The CDR3 contains 13 residues. The junction had 4 bases not matched to a gene; V was cut back by 5 bases and J by 6 bases. The germline V gene has CDR1 SGHTA and CDR2 FQGTGA. Here the CDR3 DNA reads TGTGCCAGCAGCCGAGCGGGAGAGGATACGCAGTATTTT. Amino acids: CASSRAGEDTQYF.

At least ten counts were recorded for this clonotype. The chain employs TRBV13 and TRBJ2-3; no firm D call. Germline values: CDR1 PRHDT, CDR2 FYEKMQ (reference sequence). The CDR3 spans 15 residues. V was shortened by 4 bases and J by 0 bases, with 11 bases between the two germline ends. The CDR3 DNA sequence: TGTGCCAGCAGCTGGCAACCTACTAGCACAGATACGCAGTATTTT. Translation gives CASSWQPTSTDTQYF.

As concerns this clonotype: Since a much larger clone is just one base distant, this may be a read error. The CDR3 DNA sequence: TGCGCCAGCAGCCCCGGGACCCTCTTTCGGGAGTCCAGAAACATTCAGTACTTC. This gives the protein CASSPGTLFRESRNIQYF. The V and J genes are TRBV4-1 and TRBJ2-4; tentative D call: TRBD2 (6 bases). Germline V gene lookup returns CDR1 MGHRA and CDR2 YSYEKL. The CDR3 is made up of 18 amino acids. V gave up 4 bases and J gave up 6 bases, with 25 bases separating them.

V and J are TRBV30 and TRBJ2-2; 10 bases fit TRBD2. CDR1 is GTSNPN and CDR2 is SVGIG in the germline V gene (reference sequence). Trimming removed 5 bases from V and 6 bases from J; junction bases left unmatched: 9. The CDR3 sequence is 15 residues long. The DNA for the CDR3 is TGTGCCTGGGGTAGGAGTCTAGCGGGAGCCGGGGAGCTGTTTTTT. Translated, it gives CAWGRSLAGAGELFF.

There are many counts of this clonotype. The chain has TRBV7-2 and TRBJ1-2; D gene uncertain. CDR3 length: 14 amino acids. The germline V gene encodes CDR1 SGHTA and CDR2 FQGNSA. Trimming removed 4 bases at V and 4 bases at J, with 13 bases between. CDR3 sequence reads: CASSSALLGYGYTF. Written as DNA, the CDR3 is TGTGCCAGCAGCTCAGCTCTCTTAGGCTATGGCTACACCTTC.

This clonotype has more than one count but fewer than ten. V is TRBV19 and J is TRBJ1-5; no firm D call. Germline values: CDR1 LNHDA, CDR2 SQIVND (reference sequence). CDR3 size: 14 residues. Between the trimmed V and J ends, which lost 3 bases and 6 bases, there was a span of 12 bases. In DNA, the CDR3 is TGTGCCAGTAGTATTGGAGGTCCAAGTCAGCCCCAGCATTTT. As protein: CASSIGGPSQPQHF.

This clonotype came up many times. The V gene is TRBV7-3, the J gene TRBJ2-1, with a weak D call TRBD1 (6 bases). The CDR3 runs 15 residues. Germline V gene sequence: CDR1 SGHTA, CDR2 FQGTGA. V lost 5 bases to trimming and J lost 5 bases, with 16 bases between them. The CDR3 DNA reads as TGTGCCAGCAGCGCCCGAGCCGGGACAAACAATGAGCAGTTCTTC. Its protein is CASSARAGTNNEQFF.

The chain joins TRBV3-1 to TRBJ2-3; 13 nucleotides line up with TRBD2. This CDR3 contains 14 residues. Germline assignment: CDR1 LGHDT and CDR2 YNNKEL (reference sequence). Germline trimming cut 4 bases from V and 6 bases from J; bases unmatched to any gene: 1. For the CDR3, the DNA is TGTGCCAGCAGCCGGACTAGCGGGAGTGATACGCAGTATTTT. This codes for CASSRTSGSDTQYF.

This clonotype was picked up many times. J is TRBJ1-1 and V is TRBV20-1; unclear D gene. Deletions cut 4 bases from V and 2 bases from J, with 8 bases between. The CDR3 runs 12 residues. CDR1 and CDR2 (germline): DFQATT, SNEGSKA (reference sequence). CDR3 region: CSATLGNTEAFF. As DNA, the CDR3 is TGCAGTGCTACATTGGGAAACACTGAAGCTTTCTTT.

This clonotype was found many times. The genes are TRBV3-1 and TRBJ2-7, with no clear D. Between the trimmed V and J ends, which lost 3 bases and 10 bases, there was a span of 16 bases. CDR3 size: 13 residues. Per germline, CDR1 LGHDT and CDR2 YNNKEL (reference sequence). CDR3 region: CASSQSGLRGQYF. CDR3 coding DNA: TGTGCCAGCAGCCAGTCGGGTTTACGAGGCCAGTACTTC.

This clonotype was recorded many times. The chain is built from TRBV5-1 and TRBJ1-1; D is ambiguous. V shed 5 bases and J shed 4 bases, with 15 bases lying between them. There are 14 residues in the CDR3. Germline V gene lookup returns CDR1 SGHRS and CDR2 YFSETQ. CDR3 coding DNA: TGCGCCAGCAGATGGAATGACGGCACCACTGAAGCTTTCTTT. As protein: CASRWNDGTTEAFF.

This clonotype was seen ten or more times. The chain has TRBV27 and TRBJ2-1; D gene unclear. Germline V gives CDR1 MNHEY, CDR2 SMNVEV (reference sequence). V shed 3 bases and J shed 0 bases, with 12 bases lying between them. The CDR3 totals 16 residues. The CDR3 sequence is CASSFAASSSYNEQFF. The CDR3 nucleotides read TGTGCCAGCAGTTTTGCGGCCTCCAGCTCCTACAATGAGCAGTTCTTC.

This clonotype was recorded many times. The chain recombines TRBV7-9 with TRBJ2-1, with 9 positions matching TRBD1. There are 17 residues in the CDR3. Losses at the gene ends were 3 bases for V and 6 bases for J; bases not matched to a gene: 12. Germline V gene sequence: CDR1 SEHNR, CDR2 FQNEAQ (reference sequence). The CDR3 DNA is TGTGCCAGCAGCTTGACACCGGGACAGGGAAAAGTCAATGAGCAGTTCTTC. Translation gives CASSLTPGQGKVNEQFF.

This clonotype was observed a handful of times. This sequence may be a read error, since a much larger clone differs from it by one base. This chain joins TRBV6-1 and TRBJ2-1; 13 bases map to TRBD2. Germline lookup yields CDR1 MNHNS and CDR2 SASEGT. The CDR3 covers 15 residues. The CDR3 sequence: CASSEGLAGTNEQLF. DNA of the CDR3: TGTGCCAGCAGTGAGGGACTAGCGGGGACTAATGAGCAGCTCTTC.

This clonotype was observed at least ten times. This chain uses TRBV7-9 with TRBJ1-1; 8 bases are a match to TRBD1. CDR3 size: 14 residues. With V trimmed by 2 bases and J by 4 bases, 3 bases remained unmatched. Germline CDR1 and CDR2: SEHNR and FQNEAQ (reference sequence). CDR3 sequence: CASSLPTGGTEAFF. The CDR3 bases are TGTGCCAGCAGCTTACCCACAGGGGGCACTGAAGCTTTCTTT.

This clonotype was recorded many times. This chain links TRBV29-1 with TRBJ2-7; D perhaps matches TRBD2 (6 bases). The CDR3 is made up of 13 amino acids. CDR1 and CDR2 (germline): SQVTM, ANQGSEA. With 4 bases removed from V and 2 bases from J, the gap between germline ends came to 12 bases. The CDR3: CSVGAGPAYEQYF. The CDR3 nucleotides read TGCAGCGTTGGGGCGGGACCGGCCTACGAGCAGTACTTC.

The J gene is TRBJ2-2, the V gene TRBV19; 7 positions agree with TRBD1. The CDR3 loop spans 15 amino acids. The trim removed 5 bases at V and 9 bases at J, leaving 12 bases unmatched. Germline V gene lookup returns CDR1 LNHDA and CDR2 SQIVND (reference sequence). Written as DNA, the CDR3 is TGTGCCAGTAGTCAAGGGACAGCGAGGAAAAGGGAGCTGTTTTTT. Protein sequence: CASSQGTARKRELFF.

The table lists this clonotype with a few counts. Sequence at one end of the junction differs from germline and may be a read error. The chain couples TRBV29-1 to TRBJ2-1, with 7 bases aligning to TRBD2. The germline V gene has CDR1 SQVTM and CDR2 ANQGSEA. This CDR3 has 14 amino acids. The CDR3 sequence is CSTPHRGSGDEQSF. In nucleotides, the CDR3 is TGCAGCACACCCCACCGCGGGAGTGGGGATGAGCAGTCCTTC.

This clonotype has ten or more counts. The V gene is TRBV7-2, the J gene TRBJ2-3; the D gene is possibly TRBD2 (6 bases). V was clipped by 3 bases and J by 1 base, with 11 bases between them. Germline V gene lookup returns CDR1 SGHTA and CDR2 FQGNSA. The CDR3 loop spans 15 amino acids. The CDR3 loop reads CASSFSGRGTDTQYF. CDR3 nucleotides: TGTGCCAGCAGCTTCTCCGGGAGAGGCACAGATACGCAGTATTTT.

This clonotype was counted many times. The rearrangement links TRBV5-1 to TRBJ2-1; D not certain. Trimming took 2 bases from V and 7 from J, leaving 10 bases between them. The CDR3 extends over 13 amino acids. The germline gives CDR1 SGHRS, CDR2 YFSETQ. The DNA of the CDR3 is TGCGCCAGCAGCTTTAGCCCCGTAAATGAGCAGTTCTTC. It is translated as CASSFSPVNEQFF.